This T cell receptor (beta chain) was identified during a study of blood T cell repertoires in COVID-19. Study-level information: Samples came from the United States, Italy and Spain, spanning acute and convalescent COVID-19. T cells, B-cell-depleted T cells, or PBMCs provided the cDNA or gDNA that served as material.

The CDR3 length is 13 residues. Germline V CDR1 and CDR2: PRHDT, FYEKMQ (reference sequence). V gave up 5 bases and J gave up 0 bases; unmatched junction bases: 1. Original handling: For nucleated cells, counts were estimated from reference gene primer amplification. Clones were read by immunoSEQ multiplex PCR, and TCRdb kept only the in-frame ones, dropping some. That table is the source of V, J and clone size, and D and trimming were worked out from the DNA. The sample has 300,000 or so clones, roughly 90% seen once. The V gene is TRBV13, the J gene TRBJ2-7, with 7 bases aligning to TRBD1. The sequencing input was peripheral blood. The receptor's source is a man younger than 35 who had recovered from COVID-19. CDR3 loop: CASSQGVSYEQYF. The CDR3 DNA reads as TGTGCCAGCAGCCAGGGGGTCTCCTACGAGCAGTACTTC.